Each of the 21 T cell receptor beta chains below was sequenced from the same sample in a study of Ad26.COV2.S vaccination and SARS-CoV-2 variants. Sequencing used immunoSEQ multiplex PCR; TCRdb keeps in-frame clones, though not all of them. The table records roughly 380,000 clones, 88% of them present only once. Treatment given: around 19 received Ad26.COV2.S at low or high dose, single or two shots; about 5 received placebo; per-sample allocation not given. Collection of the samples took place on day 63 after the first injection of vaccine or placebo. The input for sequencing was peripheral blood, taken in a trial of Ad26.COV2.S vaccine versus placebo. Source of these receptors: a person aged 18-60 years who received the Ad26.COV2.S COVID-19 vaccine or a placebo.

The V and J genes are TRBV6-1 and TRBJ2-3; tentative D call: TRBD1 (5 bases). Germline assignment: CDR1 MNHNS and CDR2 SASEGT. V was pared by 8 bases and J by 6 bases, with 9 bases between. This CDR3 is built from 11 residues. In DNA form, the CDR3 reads TGTGCCAGCGGACATCAGGATACGCAGTATTTT. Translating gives CASGHQDTQYF.

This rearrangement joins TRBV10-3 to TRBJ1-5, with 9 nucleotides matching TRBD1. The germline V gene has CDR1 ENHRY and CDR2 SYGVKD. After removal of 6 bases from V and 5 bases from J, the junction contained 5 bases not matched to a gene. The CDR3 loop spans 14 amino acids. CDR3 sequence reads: CAIRDTGGDQPQHF. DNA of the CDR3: TGTGCCATCAGGGATACAGGGGGCGATCAGCCCCAGCATTTT.

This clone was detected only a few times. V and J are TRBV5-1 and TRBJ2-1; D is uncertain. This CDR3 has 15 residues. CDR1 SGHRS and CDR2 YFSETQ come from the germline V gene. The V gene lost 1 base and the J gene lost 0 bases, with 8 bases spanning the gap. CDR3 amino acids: CASSLLGNSYNEQFF. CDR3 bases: TGCGCCAGCAGCTTGTTAGGAAACTCCTACAATGAGCAGTTCTTC.

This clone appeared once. CDR3 sequence (DNA): TGCAGCGTCGGGACAGGGTGGGACACTGAAGCTTTCTTT. Protein product: CSVGTGWDTEAFF. The chain employs TRBV29-1 and TRBJ1-1; 9 bases are a match to TRBD1. The CDR3 is 13 residues long. The junction had 5 bases not matched to a gene; V was cut back by 6 bases and J by 3 bases. The germline V gene has CDR1 SQVTM and CDR2 ANQGSEA.

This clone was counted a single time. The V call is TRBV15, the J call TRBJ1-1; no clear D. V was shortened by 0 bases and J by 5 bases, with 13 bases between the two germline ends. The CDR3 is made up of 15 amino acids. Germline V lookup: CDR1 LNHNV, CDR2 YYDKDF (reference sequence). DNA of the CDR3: TGTGCCACCAGCAGAGATCTGAGCGATGGGACTGAAGCTTTCTTT. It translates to CATSRDLSDGTEAFF.

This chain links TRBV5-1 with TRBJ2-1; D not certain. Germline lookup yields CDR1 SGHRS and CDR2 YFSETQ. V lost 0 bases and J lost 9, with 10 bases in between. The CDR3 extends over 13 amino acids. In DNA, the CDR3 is TGCGCCAGCAGCTTGGGAAGCTCGGGTGAGCAGTTCTTC. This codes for CASSLGSSGEQFF.

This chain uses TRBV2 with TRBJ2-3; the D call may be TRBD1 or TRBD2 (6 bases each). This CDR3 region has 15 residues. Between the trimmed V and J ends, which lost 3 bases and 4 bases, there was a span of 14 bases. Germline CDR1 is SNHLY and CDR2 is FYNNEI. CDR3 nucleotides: TGTGCCAGCAGTGACCAGAGGAGGGGGTCAGATACGCAGTATTTT. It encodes CASSDQRRGSDTQYF.

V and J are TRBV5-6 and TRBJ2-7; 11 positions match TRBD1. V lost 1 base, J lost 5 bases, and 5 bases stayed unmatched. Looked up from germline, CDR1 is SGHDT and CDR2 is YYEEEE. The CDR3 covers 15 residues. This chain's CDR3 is CASSLLGQGDHEQYF. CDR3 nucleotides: TGTGCCAGCAGCTTGCTGGGACAGGGGGACCACGAGCAGTACTTC. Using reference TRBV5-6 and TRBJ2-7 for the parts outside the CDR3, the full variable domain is DAGVTQSPTHLIKTRGQQVTLRCSPKSGHDTVSWYQQALGQGPQFIFQYYEEEERQRGNFPDRFSGHQFPNYSSELNVNALLLGDSALYLCASSLLGQGDHEQYFGPGTRLTVT.

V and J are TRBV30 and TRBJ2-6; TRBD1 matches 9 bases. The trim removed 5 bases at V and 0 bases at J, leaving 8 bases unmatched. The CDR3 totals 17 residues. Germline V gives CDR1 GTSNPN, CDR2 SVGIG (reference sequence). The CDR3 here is CAWGVPGQGSGANVLTF. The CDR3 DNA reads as TGTGCCTGGGGAGTCCCGGGACAGGGCTCTGGGGCCAACGTCCTGACTTTC. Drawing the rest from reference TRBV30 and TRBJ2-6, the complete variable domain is SQTIHQWPATLVQPVGSPLSLECTVEGTSNPNLYWYRQAAGRGLQLLFYSVGIGQISSEVPQNLSASRPQDRQFILSSKKLLLSDSGFYLCAWGVPGQGSGANVLTFGAGSRLTVL.

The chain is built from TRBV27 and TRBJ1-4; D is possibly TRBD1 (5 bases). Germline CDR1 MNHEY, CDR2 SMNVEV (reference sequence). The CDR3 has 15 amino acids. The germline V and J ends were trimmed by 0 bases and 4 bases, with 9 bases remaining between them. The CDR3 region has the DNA TGTGCCAGCAGTTTATCGGGACTCTTTAATGAAAAACTGTTTTTT. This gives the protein CASSLSGLFNEKLFF.

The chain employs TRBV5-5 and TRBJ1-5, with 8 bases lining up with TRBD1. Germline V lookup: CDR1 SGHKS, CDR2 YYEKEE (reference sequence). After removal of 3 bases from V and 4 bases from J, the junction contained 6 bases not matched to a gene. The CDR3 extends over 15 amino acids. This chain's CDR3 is CASSWIGQGNQPQHF. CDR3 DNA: TGTGCCAGCAGCTGGATTGGACAGGGAAATCAGCCCCAGCATTTT.

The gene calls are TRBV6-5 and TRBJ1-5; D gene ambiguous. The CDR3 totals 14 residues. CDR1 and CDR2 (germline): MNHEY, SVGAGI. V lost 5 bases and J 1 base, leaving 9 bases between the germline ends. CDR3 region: CASSNGRSNQPQHF. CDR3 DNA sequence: TGTGCCAGCAGTAACGGACGGAGCAATCAGCCCCAGCATTTT.

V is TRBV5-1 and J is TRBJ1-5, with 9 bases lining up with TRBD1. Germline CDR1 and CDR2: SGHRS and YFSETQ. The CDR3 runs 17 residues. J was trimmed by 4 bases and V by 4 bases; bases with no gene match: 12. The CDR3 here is CASSVAPRGQGNQPQHF. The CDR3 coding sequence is TGCGCCAGCAGCGTAGCTCCTCGGGGACAGGGAAATCAGCCCCAGCATTTT.

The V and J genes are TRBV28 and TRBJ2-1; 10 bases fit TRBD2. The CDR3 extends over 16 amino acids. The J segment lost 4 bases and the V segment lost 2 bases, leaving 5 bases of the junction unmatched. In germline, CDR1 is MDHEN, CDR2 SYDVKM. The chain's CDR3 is CASSLTSGVLYNEQFF. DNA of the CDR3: TGTGCCAGCAGTTTAACTAGCGGGGTGTTATACAATGAGCAGTTCTTC.

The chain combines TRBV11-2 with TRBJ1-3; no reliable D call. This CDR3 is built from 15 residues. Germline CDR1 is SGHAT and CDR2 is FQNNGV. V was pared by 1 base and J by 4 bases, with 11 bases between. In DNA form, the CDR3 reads TGTGCCAGCAGCTTAGGTCAAGGCCCGGGAAACACCATATATTTT. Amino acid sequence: CASSLGQGPGNTIYF. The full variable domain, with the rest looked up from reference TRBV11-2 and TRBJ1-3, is EAGVAQSPRYKIIEKRQSVAFWCNPISGHATLYWYQQILGQGPKLLIQFQNNGVVDDSQLPKDRFSAERLKGVDSTLKIQPAKLEDSAVYLCASSLGQGPGNTIYFGEGSWLTVV.

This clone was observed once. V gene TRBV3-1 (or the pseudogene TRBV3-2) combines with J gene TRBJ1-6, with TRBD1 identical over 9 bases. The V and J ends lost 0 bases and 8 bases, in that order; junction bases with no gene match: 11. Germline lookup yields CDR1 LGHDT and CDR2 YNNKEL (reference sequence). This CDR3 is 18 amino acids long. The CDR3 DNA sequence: TGTGCCAGCAGCCAAGAAAGGGGACAGGGTAAGGGGCATTCACCCCTCCACTTT. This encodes CASSQERGQGKGHSPLHF.

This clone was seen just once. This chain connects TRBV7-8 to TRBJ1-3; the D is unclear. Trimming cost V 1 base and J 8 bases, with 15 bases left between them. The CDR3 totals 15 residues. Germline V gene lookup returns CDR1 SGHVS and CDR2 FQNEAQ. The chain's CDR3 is CASSLGAVPGDTIYF. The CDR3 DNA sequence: TGTGCCAGCAGCTTAGGGGCAGTACCGGGAGACACCATATATTTT. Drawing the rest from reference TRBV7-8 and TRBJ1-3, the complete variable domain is GAGVSQSPRYKVAKRGQDVALRCDPISGHVSLFWYQQALGQGPEFLTYFQNEAQLDKSGLPSDRFFAERPEGSVSTLKIQRTQQEDSAVYLCASSLGAVPGDTIYFGEGSWLTVV.

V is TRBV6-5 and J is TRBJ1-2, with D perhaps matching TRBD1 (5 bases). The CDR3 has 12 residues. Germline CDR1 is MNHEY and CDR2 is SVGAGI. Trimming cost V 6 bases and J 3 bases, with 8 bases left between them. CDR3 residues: CASRGEDYGYTF. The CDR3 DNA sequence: TGTGCCAGCAGAGGGGAAGACTATGGCTACACCTTC.

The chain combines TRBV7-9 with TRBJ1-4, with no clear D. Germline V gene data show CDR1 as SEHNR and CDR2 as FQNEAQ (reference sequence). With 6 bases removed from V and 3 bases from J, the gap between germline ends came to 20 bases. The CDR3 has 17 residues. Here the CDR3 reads CASSLSLRRASNEKLFF. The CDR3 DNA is TGTGCCAGCAGTCTTAGCCTTAGAAGGGCGTCTAATGAAAAACTGTTTTTT.

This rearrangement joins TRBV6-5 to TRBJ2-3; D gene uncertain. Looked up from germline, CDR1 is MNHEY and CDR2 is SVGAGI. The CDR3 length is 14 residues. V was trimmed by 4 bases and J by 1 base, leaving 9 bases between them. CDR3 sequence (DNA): TGTGCCAGCAGTTCGACTCGACGCACAGATACGCAGTATTTT. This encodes CASSSTRRTDTQYF.

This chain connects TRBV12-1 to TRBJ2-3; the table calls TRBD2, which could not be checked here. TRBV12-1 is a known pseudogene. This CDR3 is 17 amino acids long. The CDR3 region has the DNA TGTGCCAGCAGCTTTCGGACCGGACTAGCGGGCTTTGATACGCAGTATTTT. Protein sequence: CASSFRTGLAGFDTQYF.